This T cell receptor (beta chain) was retrieved from a study of identical twins. Study-wide results and limits: Invariant cells of the MAIT and iNKT types might have partly distorted the zero-insertion analyses. Models came in too low on out-of-frame TCR alpha sharing in monozygotic twins.

As concerns this clonotype: Its antigen remains unidentified.

It was template switching that added a universal primer site, and there were unique molecular identifiers on the cDNA. TCRdb reprocessed the 5' RACE reads via MiXCR and lists one record per CDR3 protein. Of some 300,000 distinct CDR3 sequences detected, 10% to 15% appear once; the ten largest clones hold 7.2%. The V and J ends lost 6 bases and 0 bases respectively, with 12 bases between them. The CDR3 contains 14 residues. These data were likewise used in another study, on yellow fever vaccine responses in identical twins.

V gene TRBV12-3 or TRBV12-4 combines with J gene TRBJ2-7; D is unresolved. Sequencing was done on a sample of CD8+ T cells sorted from blood. The origin of this receptor is a young woman in good health. For the CDR3, the DNA is TGTGCCAGCAGCAGTGACGATTACTCCTACGAGCAGTACTTC. Protein sequence: CASSSDDYSYEQYF.